Following are 10 T cell receptor beta chains from one sample sequenced in a study of OX40 agonist ivuxolimab in advanced cancers. Sequenced by immunoSEQ multiplex PCR; TCRdb stores in-frame clones only, minus some. The data contain some 20,000 clones, about 83% of them seen just once; the ten biggest clones take up about 50%. The material was CD4+ or CD8+ T cells sorted from blood, obtained in a trial of the OX40 agonist ivuxolimab. Every receptor here comes from an adult with an advanced solid tumor such as melanoma, head and neck, liver or kidney cancer.

This chain links TRBV6-5 with TRBJ2-2, with no clear D. CDR1 and CDR2 (germline): MNHEY, SVGAGI. Trimming stripped 0 bases from V and 1 base from J, with 0 bases between. The CDR3 runs to 13 residues. The CDR3 DNA reads TGTGCCAGCAGTTACTCGAACACCGGGGAGCTGTTTTTT. Translating gives CASSYSNTGELFF.

The J gene is TRBJ1-5, the V gene TRBV7-2, with TRBD1 matching over 9 bases. CDR1 and CDR2 (germline): SGHTA, FQGNSA. V was pared by 1 base and J by 9 bases, with 16 bases of the junction left unmatched. This CDR3 has 18 residues. CDR3 in DNA: TGTGCCAGCAGCTTAGAAACCGGGACAGGGCTATTTTTTTCGCCCCAGCATTTT. Translating it yields CASSLETGTGLFFSPQHF.

In this sample, this clone turned up once. The V gene is TRBV5-1, the J gene TRBJ1-2; 9 nucleotides agree with TRBD1. The V gene's germline CDR1 is SGHRS and CDR2 YFSETQ. Trimming removed 3 bases from V and 6 bases from J; junction bases left unmatched: 6. This CDR3 comprises 14 residues. The DNA of the CDR3 is TGCGCCAGCAGCTCGGGGACAGGGATTAATGGCTACACCTTC. Amino acids: CASSSGTGINGYTF.

V and J are TRBV30 and TRBJ1-1; no definite D call. The CDR3 covers 13 residues. V gave up 3 bases and J gave up 0 bases, with 8 bases separating them. Germline values: CDR1 GTSNPN, CDR2 SVGIG (reference sequence). The CDR3 here is CAWSAAMNTEAFF. The DNA for the CDR3 is TGTGCCTGGAGCGCAGCGATGAACACTGAAGCTTTCTTT.

The chain recombines TRBV6-5 with TRBJ1-6, with a weak D call TRBD1 (5 bases). Germline CDR1 reads MNHEY; CDR2 reads SVGAGI. Trimming stripped 10 bases from V and 2 bases from J, with 12 bases between. The CDR3 is made up of 14 amino acids. The CDR3 DNA follows: TGTGCCATTGGGGCGAACCCCTATAATTCACCCCTCCACTTT. This codes for CAIGANPYNSPLHF.

V gene TRBV27 combines with J gene TRBJ1-1; no clear D gene. Germline loops: CDR1 MNHEY, CDR2 SMNVEV (reference sequence). V was shortened by 6 bases and J by 1 base, with 3 bases between the two germline ends. The CDR3 loop spans 11 amino acids. The CDR3 loop is CASRENTEAFF. For the CDR3, the DNA is TGTGCCAGCAGGGAGAACACTGAAGCTTTCTTT.

This rearrangement joins TRBV15 to TRBJ2-3, with 7 bases that match TRBD2. V was clipped by 3 bases and J by 0 bases; unmatched bases: 6. Germline V gene data show CDR1 as LNHNV and CDR2 as YYDKDF (reference sequence). CDR3 length: 16 residues. CDR3: CATSRLGTTSTDTQYF. The CDR3 DNA reads as TGTGCCACCAGCAGGCTCGGGACTACTAGCACAGATACGCAGTATTTT.

This clone was observed a handful of times. The V call is TRBV27, the J call TRBJ2-3; D is undetermined. Germline CDR1 reads MNHEY; CDR2 reads SMNVEV (reference sequence). The CDR3 is made up of 15 amino acids. V was trimmed by 0 bases and J by 6 bases, leaving 13 bases between them. The DNA of the CDR3 is TGTGCCAGCAGTTTATCTCACTCCTCCGGGGATACGCAGTATTTT. Protein product: CASSLSHSSGDTQYF.

The CDR3 sequence: CASSQETAYEQYF. As DNA, the CDR3 is TGCGCCAGCAGCCAAGAGACAGCCTACGAGCAGTACTTC. The gene calls are TRBV4-3 and TRBJ2-7, with D possibly being TRBD1 (5 bases). V lost 0 bases, J lost 2 bases, and 5 bases lay in between. The CDR3 runs 13 residues. Germline lookup yields CDR1 LGHNA and CDR2 YSLEER.

The chain couples TRBV19 to TRBJ2-1; TRBD1 is a possible D gene (8 bases). This CDR3 has 12 residues. V was clipped by 8 bases and J by 8 bases, with 13 bases between them. The germline gives CDR1 LNHDA, CDR2 SQIVND (reference sequence). CDR3 DNA sequence: TGTGCCAGTCAAACAGGGGGGGATGAGCAGTTCTTC. It encodes CASQTGGDEQFF.